A single sample gave rise to the 25 T cell receptor beta chains below, sequenced in a study of T cell repertoires in ileal Crohn's disease. Indicated time point: neoterminal ileum biopsy at postoperative endoscopy, about 6 months after surgery. The table came from immunoSEQ multiplex PCR; TCRdb's copy has only in-frame clones and leaves some out. The table has about 59,000 clones, roughly 91% seen once. Sequencing used ileal tissue. Receptors were obtained from an adult with Crohn's disease.

The genes are TRBV27 and TRBJ2-7, with D possibly matching TRBD1 (6 bases). From germline, CDR1 is MNHEY and CDR2 SMNVEV (reference sequence). The CDR3 consists of 16 residues. The germline V and J ends were trimmed by 5 bases and 2 bases, with 19 bases remaining between them. As DNA, the CDR3 is TGTGCCAGCAGTCGGACCCAGGGGAGTATGCCCTACGAGCAGTACTTC. It is translated as CASSRTQGSMPYEQYF.

The CDR3 bases are TGTGCCACTCACCGGACAACTAACACTGAAGCTTTCTTT. The encoded protein is CATHRTTNTEAFF. This sequence joins TRBV6-5 and TRBJ1-1, with D perhaps TRBD1 (5 bases). Deletions cut 10 bases from V and 2 bases from J, with 14 bases between. The CDR3 spans 13 residues. Germline V CDR1 and CDR2: MNHEY, SVGAGI.

The chain carries TRBV28 and TRBJ1-2; TRBD1 agrees at 7 bases. V trimming: 3 bases; J trimming: 8 bases; junction bases outside the gene matches: 12. Germline assignment: CDR1 MDHEN and CDR2 SYDVKM. CDR3 length: 15 residues. The CDR3, as DNA: TGTGCCAGCAGTTTTCAAGGGGGCTTTACCTACGGCTACACCTTC. Amino acid sequence: CASSFQGGFTYGYTF.

The chain combines TRBV25-1 with TRBJ1-1; no reliable D call. The CDR3 has 13 residues. Germline V CDR1 and CDR2: MGHDK, SYGVNS. V gave up 6 bases and J gave up 1 base, with 9 bases separating them. Here the CDR3 reads CASSPRGNTEAFF. The CDR3 nucleotides read TGTGCCAGCAGCCCCCGAGGGAACACTGAAGCTTTCTTT.

Here the CDR3 DNA reads TGTGCCAGCAGCGTGGAACTACAGGGGCCTGGAAACACCATATATTTT. It translates to CASSVELQGPGNTIYF. The chain is built from TRBV9 and TRBJ1-3; 7 bases fit TRBD1. Germline V gene lookup returns CDR1 SGDLS and CDR2 YYNGEE. The V and J ends lost 2 bases and 2 bases, in that order; junction bases with no gene match: 7. This CDR3 comprises 16 residues. The full variable domain, with the rest looked up from reference TRBV9 and TRBJ1-3, is DSGVTQTPKHLITATGQRVTLRCSPRSGDLSVYWYQQSLDQGLQFLIQYYNGEERAKGNILERFSAQQFPDLHSELNLSSLELGDSALYFCASSVELQGPGNTIYFGEGSWLTVV.

The V gene is TRBV9, the J gene TRBJ2-3; TRBD2 matches at 8 bases. The trim removed 0 bases at V and 0 bases at J, leaving 12 bases unmatched. The CDR3 has 19 amino acids. Germline V gene lookup returns CDR1 SGDLS and CDR2 YYNGEE. The CDR3 DNA sequence: TGTGCCAGCAGCGTAGCCAGCGGGAGACTATTACCTAGCACAGATACGCAGTATTTT. Its translation is CASSVASGRLLPSTDTQYF.

The chain couples TRBV28 to TRBJ2-5; D call uncertain. Germline V gene lookup returns CDR1 MDHEN and CDR2 SYDVKM. This CDR3 is built from 13 residues. V was pared by 8 bases and J by 1 base, with 11 bases between. The CDR3 reads CASVGRPQETQYF. The CDR3 coding sequence is TGTGCCAGCGTGGGCAGACCCCAAGAGACCCAGTACTTC.

This chain's CDR3 is CASSTSSTGELFF. CDR3 in DNA: TGTGCCAGCAGTACTAGTTCCACCGGGGAGCTGTTTTTT. The chain employs TRBV7-3 and TRBJ2-2; the D gene is possibly TRBD2 (5 bases). Trimming stripped 6 bases from V and 4 bases from J, with 9 bases between. Germline V CDR1 and CDR2: SGHTA, FQGTGA. The CDR3 contains 13 residues.

The chain is built from TRBV4-1 and TRBJ2-7; a weak D match, TRBD2 (5 bases). From germline, CDR1 is MGHRA and CDR2 YSYEKL. Trimming cost V 0 bases and J 2 bases, with 14 bases left between them. CDR3 length: 16 amino acids. The CDR3 loop reads CASSQEIAGGTYEQYF. The CDR3 DNA reads TGCGCCAGCAGCCAAGAAATCGCGGGTGGGACCTACGAGCAGTACTTC.

The V gene is TRBV2, the J gene TRBJ2-3, with D possibly being TRBD1 (5 bases). Trimming cost V 4 bases and J 8 bases, with 10 bases left between them. The germline V gene encodes CDR1 SNHLY and CDR2 FYNNEI. There are 12 residues in the CDR3. The CDR3 is CASSAHQGTQYF. The CDR3 coding sequence is TGTGCCAGCAGTGCCCATCAGGGTACGCAGTATTTT.

The gene calls are TRBV7-6 and TRBJ2-1; D possibly corresponds to TRBD1 (6 bases). Germline CDR1 reads SGHVS; CDR2 reads FNYEAQ. Between the trimmed V and J ends, which lost 4 bases and 0 bases, there was a span of 10 bases. CDR3 length equals 15 residues. CDR3 loop: CASSSTGSSYNEQFF. CDR3 in DNA: TGTGCCAGCAGCTCTACAGGGAGCTCCTACAATGAGCAGTTCTTC.

This chain links TRBV19 with TRBJ2-7; 9 nucleotides match TRBD1. The CDR3 is 15 amino acids. Trimming at V came to 6 bases and at J to 0 bases, leaving 6 bases not matched to a gene. In germline, CDR1 is LNHDA, CDR2 SQIVND (reference sequence). The DNA for the CDR3 is TGTGCCAGTAGCGACGGGGACAGGGCCTCCTACGAGCAGTACTTC. This codes for CASSDGDRASYEQYF. Drawing the rest from reference TRBV19 and TRBJ2-7, the complete variable domain is DGGITQSPKYLFRKEGQNVTLSCEQNLNHDAMYWYRQDPGQGLRLIYYSQIVNDFQKGDIAEGYSVSREKKESFPLTVTSAQKNPTAFYLCASSDGDRASYEQYFGPGTRLTVT.

The rearrangement links TRBV5-4 to TRBJ2-6; 8 bases match TRBD1. Germline assignment: CDR1 SGHNT and CDR2 YYREEE (reference sequence). The length of the CDR3 is 19 residues. Trimming cost V 0 bases and J 0 bases; bases outside gene matches: 8. This chain's CDR3 is CASSLVGQGRLSGANVLTF. Written as DNA, the CDR3 is TGTGCCAGCAGCTTGGTAGGACAGGGCCGTCTCTCTGGGGCCAACGTCCTGACTTTC. The full variable domain, completed using reference TRBV5-4 and TRBJ2-6, is ETGVTQSPTHLIKTRGQQVTLRCSSQSGHNTVSWYQQALGQGPQFIFQYYREEENGRGNFPPRFSGLQFPNYSSELNVNALELDDSALYLCASSLVGQGRLSGANVLTFGAGSRLTVL.

This rearrangement joins TRBV11-2 to TRBJ2-4; TRBD1 matches at 7 bases. The CDR3 covers 14 residues. Germline assignment: CDR1 SGHAT and CDR2 FQNNGV. V shed 1 base and J 9 bases; nucleotides not matched to a gene: 6. CDR3 in DNA: TGTGCCAGCAGCTTAGCGGGACAGTGGCCCATTCAGTACTTC. Translation: CASSLAGQWPIQYF. Looking up the rest from reference TRBV11-2 and TRBJ2-4 gives the full variable domain: EAGVAQSPRYKIIEKRQSVAFWCNPISGHATLYWYQQILGQGPKLLIQFQNNGVVDDSQLPKDRFSAERLKGVDSTLKIQPAKLEDSAVYLCASSLAGQWPIQYFGAGTRLSVL.

This clone came up a few times. This rearrangement joins TRBV7-9 to TRBJ1-6, with 7 bases fitting TRBD1. The junction had 6 bases not matched to a gene; V was cut back by 1 base and J by 6 bases. The length of the CDR3 is 16 residues. Germline assignment: CDR1 SEHNR and CDR2 FQNEAQ (reference sequence). In DNA form, the CDR3 reads TGTGCCAGCAGCTTAGTGACAGGGAGCGGTAATTCACCCCTCCACTTT. Protein: CASSLVTGSGNSPLHF.

In this sample, this clone turned up once. J is TRBJ2-2 and V is TRBV2, with 8 bases fitting TRBD2. The CDR3 sequence is 14 residues long. The junction had 1 base not matched to a gene; V was cut back by 6 bases and J by 1 base. From germline, CDR1 is SNHLY and CDR2 FYNNEI. The CDR3 here is CASRSGRNTGELFF. The CDR3 nucleotides read TGTGCCAGCAGGAGCGGGAGGAACACCGGGGAGCTGTTTTTT.

This clone was seen just once. The chain recombines TRBV28 with TRBJ2-7; TRBD2 is a possible D gene (5 bases). The germline V and J ends were trimmed by 7 bases and 4 bases, with 8 bases remaining between them. CDR3 length equals 11 residues. The germline V gene has CDR1 MDHEN and CDR2 SYDVKM. The CDR3 coding sequence is TGTGCCAGCACGGGCGGGTACGAGCAGTACGTC. Its translation: CASTGGYEQYV.

CDR3 residues: CASSLDWRSNTGELFF. For the CDR3, the DNA is TGCGCCAGCAGCTTGGATTGGAGGTCGAACACCGGGGAGCTGTTTTTT. The chain recombines TRBV5-1 with TRBJ2-2; the D gene is possibly TRBD2 (5 bases). Germline V gene lookup returns CDR1 SGHRS and CDR2 YFSETQ. The CDR3 extends over 16 amino acids. V gave up 0 bases and J gave up 0 bases, with 9 bases separating them.

This clone was counted a few times. V usage is TRBV19 and J usage is TRBJ1-2; unclear D gene. The CDR3 covers 13 residues. The V gene's germline CDR1 is LNHDA and CDR2 SQIVND (reference sequence). V shed 6 bases and J shed 8 bases, with 16 bases lying between them. The DNA for the CDR3 is TGTGCCAGTAGCCTAAGCCGGAGGTCGGGCTACACCTTC. Encoded protein: CASSLSRRSGYTF.

The chain carries TRBV5-4 and TRBJ1-5; D perhaps matches TRBD1 (5 bases). The CDR3 is 14 amino acids. Trimming removed 3 bases from V and 2 bases from J, with 9 bases in between. CDR1 SGHNT and CDR2 YYREEE come from the germline V gene (reference sequence). The CDR3 sequence is CASSYGGGNQPQHF. The CDR3 nucleotides are TGTGCCAGCAGCTACGGGGGAGGCAATCAGCCCCAGCATTTT.

The chain couples TRBV11-3 to TRBJ2-2; D might be TRBD2 (5 bases). This CDR3 contains 20 residues. With 5 bases removed from V and 1 base from J, the gap between germline ends came to 26 bases. Germline V gene data show CDR1 as SGHNT and CDR2 as YENEEA. DNA of the CDR3: TGTGCCAGCAGCCAACATTTGATGAGCGGAACCGAGAAGAACACCGGGGAGCTGTTTTTT. Translation gives CASSQHLMSGTEKNTGELFF.

This sequence joins TRBV30 and TRBJ2-3; D perhaps matches TRBD2 (6 bases). The germline V gene encodes CDR1 GTSNPN and CDR2 SVGIG (reference sequence). This CDR3 has 14 residues. V was shortened by 4 bases and J by 1 base, with 12 bases between the two germline ends. CDR3 sequence: CAWTRGLGTDTQYF. CDR3 DNA sequence: TGTGCCTGGACGCGGGGTCTTGGCACAGATACGCAGTATTTT.

The chain has TRBV6-6 and TRBJ2-7, with 8 positions matching TRBD1. The CDR3 length is 14 residues. Per the germline V gene, CDR1 is MNHNY and CDR2 is SVGAGI (reference sequence). Trimming removed 4 bases from V and 3 bases from J; junction bases left unmatched: 5. The CDR3 sequence is CASSSRQGIYEQYF. CDR3 DNA: TGTGCCAGCAGTTCGAGACAGGGGATCTACGAGCAGTACTTC.

The chain combines TRBV15 with TRBJ2-3; D call uncertain. The germline CDR1 and CDR2 sequences are LNHNV and YYDKDF (reference sequence). CDR3 size: 18 residues. The V end lost 0 bases, the J end lost 2 bases, and 18 bases lay between the germline ends. CDR3 DNA sequence: TGTGCCACCAGCAGAGATTCCGAACCCTACCCGATCACAGATACGCAGTATTTT. It encodes CATSRDSEPYPITDTQYF.

This clone has just one count. CDR3 amino acids: CASKIQGPGELFF. In nucleotides, the CDR3 is TGTGCCAGTAAAATACAGGGCCCCGGGGAGCTGTTTTTT. The J gene is TRBJ2-2, the V gene TRBV5-4; maybe TRBD1 (6 bases). Per the germline V gene, CDR1 is SGHNT and CDR2 is YYREEE (reference sequence). Trimming shortened V by 8 bases and J by 6 bases, and 14 bases separated the two germline ends. This CDR3 is built from 13 residues.